A single T cell receptor (beta chain) is shown here with its context. The target antigen is unknown. This entry is derived from a study of long-term antiretroviral therapy in people with HIV. General observations from the study: Repertoire dominance by clones expanded before ART was seen at all time points.

Sequencing used immunoSEQ v3.0 at survey level. The repertoire was sequenced with immunoSEQ multiplex PCR; TCRdb's copy has only in-frame clones and lacks some. Seen here are roughly 42,000 clones, approximately 87% observed once, and the top ten hold roughly 4%. Per germline, CDR1 SGHTA and CDR2 FQGNSA. Trimming removed 4 bases at V and 5 bases at J, with 26 bases between. CDR3 length equals 18 residues. This chain uses TRBV7-2 with TRBJ1-2; maybe TRBD1 (5 bases). This TCR was sampled from a woman aged 50 to 60 with HIV. This sample comprised unsorted PBMCs, obtained 1.2 years after starting antiretroviral therapy. The CDR3 region has the DNA TGTGCCAGCAGCTCCCCCTCCGACCGGGGCAGGAGTACTTATGGCTACACCTTC. Translation: CASSSPSDRGRSTYGYTF.